This TCR beta chain originates from a study of control samples from healthy donors and cancer patients (TCRdb year 2020). Receptor libraries were prepared by the immunoSEQ multiplex PCR assay. TCRdb took over this immuneACCESS table, retaining in-frame rearrangements with V and J assigned. Such tables are incomplete; in checked studies, under half of the missing clones stem from an unresolved V gene, and the remainder is unexplained. The sample profile shows 85,000 to 100,000 clones; roughly 93% of them were found once. Approximately 7.9% of the sample is taken by the ten largest. The CDR3 holds 11 amino acids from the cysteine to the phenylalanine. The sequence is cut down to CDR3 DNA, 33 bases in frame from base 1. The CDR1 and CDR2 encoded by the germline V gene are SNHLY and FYNNEI. Trimming takes 4 bases from V and 10 bases from J, and the germline ends sit 11 bases apart. As to this clone: Its antigen target is currently unknown. Base quality data are lacking; no much larger clone is found one base away.

The sequencing sample was made of blood. This receptor chain uses TRBV2 and TRBJ2-7; the D gene is possibly TRBD1, with 6 bases matching. The TCR was taken from a man younger than 35 in good health. CDR3 region: CASSARTEQYF. The nucleotide sequence is TGTGCCAGCAGTGCCCGGACAGAACAGTACTTC.